This T cell receptor (beta chain) was identified in a study of control samples from healthy donors and cancer patients. The ends were cut back, 5 bases at V and 8 bases at J, with 12 bases in the middle. The V gene's germline CDR1 is DFQATT and CDR2 SNEGSKA (reference sequence). The CDR3 has 11 residues. Assay: immunoSEQ multiplex PCR; the TCRdb copy retains only in-frame clones and omits some. The data show around 26,000 clones, 80% to 85% seen once. The receptor's source is a man aged 60 to 75 with colorectal cancer. Source material: PBMCs. The V call is TRBV20-1, the J call TRBJ1-2; possibly TRBD1 for D (5 bases). CDR3 in amino acids: CSAPQGQGYTF. CDR3 coding DNA: TGCAGTGCTCCGCAGGGTCAGGGCTACACCTTC.